These 7 T cell receptor beta chains originate from one sample sequenced in a study of blood T cell repertoires in COVID-19. Sequencing was performed with immunoSEQ multiplex PCR; in TCRdb, only in-frame clones are kept and a portion is missing. Altogether about 140,000 clones are present, around 84% being singletons, with the ten largest covering about 8.9%. Sequenced: peripheral blood. Source of these receptors: a man younger than 40 with COVID-19, enrolled during active disease.

This rearrangement joins TRBV19 to TRBJ1-2; 8 nucleotides agree with TRBD1. Germline CDR1 reads LNHDA; CDR2 reads SQIVND (reference sequence). The V and J ends lost 5 bases and 4 bases, in that order; junction bases with no gene match: 6. The CDR3 has 14 amino acids. CDR3: CASSVTGASYGYTF. The CDR3 DNA is TGTGCCAGTAGTGTGACAGGGGCGAGCTATGGCTACACCTTC.

This sequence joins TRBV5-4 and TRBJ2-7; 9 bases are shared with TRBD1. Germline CDR1 SGHNT, CDR2 YYREEE (reference sequence). The junction had 7 bases not matched to a gene; V was cut back by 2 bases and J by 1 base. This CDR3 is built from 16 residues. The CDR3 nucleotides are TGTGCCAGCAGCTTAGGACAGGGGTTTTCATCCTACGAGCAGTACTTC. Residues: CASSLGQGFSSYEQYF. Looking up the rest from reference TRBV5-4 and TRBJ2-7 gives the full variable domain: ETGVTQSPTHLIKTRGQQVTLRCSSQSGHNTVSWYQQALGQGPQFIFQYYREEENGRGNFPPRFSGLQFPNYSSELNVNALELDDSALYLCASSLGQGFSSYEQYFGPGTRLTVT.

J is TRBJ1-1 and V is TRBV24-1, with 7 bases identical to TRBD1. Germline CDR1 reads KGHDR; CDR2 reads SFDVKD. V shed 0 bases and J 11 bases; nucleotides not matched to a gene: 2. The CDR3 has 12 residues. CDR3 sequence reads: CATSDLTGEAFF. CDR3 bases: TGTGCCACCAGTGATTTGACAGGGGAGGCTTTCTTT.

The gene calls are TRBV27 and TRBJ2-7, with 7 bases lining up with TRBD1. Unmatched junction bases numbered 6, after V lost 9 bases and J lost 1 base. The germline gives CDR1 MNHEY, CDR2 SMNVEV (reference sequence). The CDR3 spans 13 residues. The CDR3 nucleotides read TGTGCCAGTACAAGACAGGGATCCTACGAGCAGTACTTC. This translates into CASTRQGSYEQYF.

V is TRBV7-9 and J is TRBJ1-6; 7 bases match TRBD1. The J segment lost 7 bases and the V segment lost 4 bases, leaving 4 bases of the junction unmatched. This CDR3 comprises 14 residues. Germline lookup yields CDR1 SEHNR and CDR2 FQNEAQ (reference sequence). CDR3 loop: CASSSDRRNSPLHF. DNA of the CDR3: TGTGCCAGCAGCTCGGACAGGCGCAATTCACCCCTCCACTTT. Complete variable domain (other parts from reference TRBV7-9 and TRBJ1-6): DTGVSQNPRHKITKRGQNVTFRCDPISEHNRLYWYRQTLGQGPEFLTYFQNEAQLEKSRLLSDRFSAERPKGSFSTLEIQRTEQGDSAMYLCASSSDRRNSPLHFGNGTRLTVT.

On this clone: At the DNA level, this CDR3 is encoded by other sequences in the same sample as well. The chain recombines TRBV2 with TRBJ2-5; D is uncertain. This CDR3 is built from 13 residues. CDR1 SNHLY and CDR2 FYNNEI come from the germline V gene. V lost 4 bases, J lost 3 bases, and 9 bases lay in between. In DNA form, the CDR3 reads TGTGCCAGCAGTGGGAGCAGAGAAGAGACCCAGTACTTC. It codes for CASSGSREETQYF.

The chain is built from TRBV2 and TRBJ1-1, with D possibly matching TRBD1 (5 bases). This CDR3 contains 13 residues. CDR1 SNHLY and CDR2 FYNNEI come from the germline V gene. V gave up 3 bases and J gave up 4 bases, with 9 bases separating them. The CDR3: CASSEGGGTEAFF. Here the CDR3 DNA reads TGTGCCAGCAGTGAGGGGGGGGGCACTGAAGCTTTCTTT.